The source of this T cell receptor beta chain is a study of neurological immune-mediated disorders (dated by TCRdb to the late 2010s). About the study as a whole: Using UMI-based sequencing, the study compared peripheral blood TCR-beta repertoires from patients with HTLV-I-associated myelopathy (HAM/TSP), patients with multiple sclerosis, and healthy controls. Longitudinal HAM/TSP and healthy donors were sampled at 3 time-points each (about 3-45 month intervals). The cohort comprised 68 subjects: roughly 15 HAM/TSP patients, some 34 multiple sclerosis patients and approximately 20 healthy controls. The approximately 100 TCR-beta libraries included longitudinal samples, technical triplicates and paired sorted CD4+ and CD8+ T-cell subsets alongside PBMC samples.

This clonotype was detected many times. The clone's antigen remains unknown. No base qualities exist here, and no much larger clone lies one base off it. Overall study outcomes, separate from this receptor: Expanded clones from different subjects shared no identical CDR3 amino acid sequences, which suggests that TCR-beta repertoires were private in all groups. The highest TCR clonal expansion was observed in HAM/TSP patients, whereas the lowest was observed in MS patients, even when compared with healthy controls.

cDNA synthesis used template-switch 5'RACE with a primer carrying a 10-nucleotide random unique molecular identifier tagging each TCR transcript. Over 190 million TCR-beta sequences, covering 15-18 subjects, were produced in each sequencing run. Total RNA was extracted with the RNeasy kit. The KAPA Real-time Library Amplification kit was used to amplify TCR-beta VDJ regions with primers targeting the TCR constant region and the 5'RACE anchor. A first PCR added sample indexes and Illumina adaptors, after which a second PCR increased the library yield. After Ampure bead purification, the roughly 650 bp TCR product was size-selected on a 2% E-gel SizeSelection system. Before pooling, library quality was assessed on a Bioanalyzer, concentration was determined with Qubit, and library quantification was performed with the Kapa Library Quantification kit. An Illumina HiSeq 2500 sequenced the libraries paired-end 2 x 150 bp. To increase sequence diversity, roughly 23-30% phiX was spiked into each library pool. For the original study's pipeline: The UMI-based MiGEC pipeline processed quality-filtered reads and removed over 85% of raw TCR sequences during error correction. VDJ genes were aligned to IMGT germline references, and each clonotype was defined by a unique CDR3 amino acid sequence together with V-J genes. VDJtools evaluated clonal expansion, Shannon diversity and CDR3 relatedness (CalcPairwiseDistances, ClusterSamples); CLCbio workbench built phylogenetic trees. Clones with at least 8 unique UMIs were defined as expanded, with this threshold being based on coefficient-of-variation modelling across technical triplicates. Using fastp trimming at Q25 and MiXCR clonotype assembly, TCRdb reanalyzed the public sequencing data and kept in-frame beta chains. Identical CDR3 protein sequences are pooled into one entry, listed with their most common genes and DNA. The V and J calls were determined by TCRdb, not by the authors. The sample yields approximately 89,000 distinct CDR3 sequences; approximately 13% were counted once. The leading ten clones occupy under 6% of the sample.

According to the study, the label for this sample's time point signals: longitudinal time-point 2. Unsorted PBMC libraries were generated from 2 million PBMCs stored in RNAlater at -80 °C until RNA extraction. Peripheral blood was subjected to Ficoll-Hypaque density gradient centrifugation to isolate PBMCs, which were then cryopreserved in liquid nitrogen. Taken from the germline V gene, the CDR1 and CDR2 loops are MDHEN and SYDVKM. Measured from the cysteine to the phenylalanine, the CDR3 is 13 residues long. The kept DNA is CDR3 alone, 39 bases in frame from the first base. V has 7 bases trimmed and J has 8 bases trimmed; junction bases matching no gene number 9.

The sequencing input was PBMCs. The sequence came from a female donor with HTLV-1-associated myelopathy (HAM/TSP). The rearranged chain carries TRBV28 and TRBJ1-2, and TRBD1 aligns with 8 junction nucleotides. The CDR3 protein is CASTYQGAGGYTF. The sequence in DNA is TGTGCCAGCACCTATCAGGGGGCAGGGGGCTACACCTTC.